This T cell receptor beta chain was sequenced during a study of CXCR3-negative and CXCR3-positive naive CD8 T cells. Germline CDR1 is SGHVS and CDR2 is FNYEAQ. The CDR3 loop spans 14 amino acids. Preparation of TRB cDNA libraries relied on 5' RACE carrying UMI labels. From the 5' RACE reads, TCRdb lists one entry per CDR3 protein and no DNA. This sample's clone table lists about 40,000 distinct CDR3 sequences. This TCR came from a human donor in good health. Some clones in this sample may be carry-over from other donors' samples. The V and J genes are TRBV7-6 and TRBJ2-7; TCRdb proposes TRBD1, but this gene call is untestable without DNA. Sequenced material: memory CD8+ T cells from blood. Here the CDR3 reads CASSQGTGFHEQYF.